The 30 T cell receptor beta chains below all came from one sample that was sequenced in a study of immune characterization of retroperitoneal liposarcoma. MiXCR was run by TCRdb on the PCR reads, yielding one entry per CDR3 protein. Of about 10,000 distinct CDR3 sequences in the sample, about 30% were seen once. Specimen: tumor tissue. All receptors derive from a female donor with retroperitoneal liposarcoma.

The chain uses TRBV7-2 and TRBJ1-1; D not certain. The germline CDR1 and CDR2 sequences are SGHTA and FQGNSA. With 1 base removed from V and 1 base from J, the gap between germline ends came to 10 bases. This CDR3 has 15 amino acids. The CDR3 nucleotides are TGTGCCAGCAGCTTAGGAATTGAGGAGAACACTGAAGCTTTCTTT. Its protein is CASSLGIEENTEAFF.

The table lists this clonotype with a count of one. CDR3 nucleotides: TGTGCCAGCAGCCCCTGGTGGGGACAGGTCCTTACAAGCTCCTACGAGCAGTTCTTC. Its translation: CASSPWWGQVLTSSYEQFF. The J gene is TRBJ2-1, the V gene TRBV11-3; 8 bases are a match to TRBD1. The CDR3 sequence is 19 residues long. Losses at the gene ends were 5 bases for V and 10 bases for J; bases not matched to a gene: 25. Germline CDR1 SGHNT, CDR2 YENEEA.

This clonotype is medium-sized in the sample. The chain links TRBV6-1 to TRBJ2-1, with D perhaps matching TRBD2 (7 bases). Germline V CDR1 and CDR2: MNHNS, SASEGT. V lost 5 bases, J lost 0 bases, and 11 bases lay in between. The CDR3 loop spans 15 amino acids. The CDR3 region has the DNA TGTGCCAGCAGTTCTGCGGGGGCCTCCTACAATGAGCAGTTCTTC. It is translated as CASSSAGASYNEQFF.

The chain has TRBV12-3 or TRBV12-4 and TRBJ1-5; D not resolved. V was trimmed by 7 bases and J by 4 bases, leaving 11 bases between them. This CDR3 is built from 13 residues. The CDR3 DNA is TGTGCCAGCACCTTGGCTGCGAATCAGCCCCAGCATTTT. Translating it yields CASTLAANQPQHF.

This clonotype has a count of ten or more. This sequence joins TRBV12-3 or TRBV12-4 and TRBJ2-1; 9 positions match TRBD2. The CDR3 covers 15 residues. Trimming removed 6 bases from V and 2 bases from J; junction bases left unmatched: 5. The CDR3 here is CASSPTSGTYNEQFF. As DNA, the CDR3 is TGTGCCAGCAGCCCGACTAGCGGAACCTACAATGAGCAGTTCTTC.

About this clonotype: The junction does not match germline at one end; this may be a read error. This chain joins TRBV4-1 and TRBJ2-1, with TRBD2 matching over 16 bases. The length of the CDR3 is 16 residues. Germline values: CDR1 MGHRA, CDR2 YSYEKL. The CDR3 DNA reads TGTGCCAGCAGCCTGGGACTAGCGGGAGGGTACAATGAGCAGTTCTTC. This encodes CASSLGLAGGYNEQFF.

This clonotype is classed as medium-sized. V and J are TRBV27 and TRBJ2-3; D is perhaps TRBD2 (5 bases). The V end was cut by 5 bases, the J end by 7 bases, with 10 bases between. The germline gives CDR1 MNHEY, CDR2 SMNVEV (reference sequence). The CDR3 loop spans 12 amino acids. CDR3 region: CASSQSGNTQYF. CDR3 coding DNA: TGTGCCAGCAGTCAGAGCGGTAATACGCAGTATTTT.

This clonotype was seen at least ten times. The chain is built from TRBV7-6 and TRBJ2-1; D not resolved. The tail of the sequence fits TRBJ2-7 better, so the J call may be wrong. Per germline, CDR1 SGHVS and CDR2 FNYEAQ. This CDR3 comprises 14 residues. The CDR3 DNA reads as TGTGCCAGCAGCTTAGAAGTCCAGTTCGCCGAGCAGTACTTC. Its protein is CASSLEVQFAEQYF.

By its share, this clonotype is medium-sized. The chain is built from TRBV6-1 and TRBJ2-1; the D is unclear. CDR1 is MNHNS, CDR2 SASEGT, per germline. This CDR3 is 11 amino acids long. V was cut by 5 bases and J by 13 bases, with 12 bases left in between. CDR3 bases: TGTGCCAGCAGTTCCCCAGAGACCCAGTTCTTC. This encodes CASSSPETQFF.

The rearrangement links TRBV4-1 to TRBJ2-1; D is ambiguous. The CDR3 runs 14 residues. From germline, CDR1 is MGHRA and CDR2 YSYEKL. V was clipped by 2 bases and J by 10 bases, with 15 bases between them. The DNA of the CDR3 is TGCGCCAGCAGCCAACTTTCGAGTAGCCGGGAGCAGTTCTTC. Translated: CASSQLSSSREQFF.

By share, this clonotype ranks as medium-sized. The chain has TRBV7-2 and TRBJ2-1, with 7 bases fitting TRBD2. The J call may be wrong; the DNA end is better matched by TRBJ2-7. This CDR3 is built from 15 residues. The V gene's germline CDR1 is SGHTA and CDR2 FQGNSA. CDR3 amino acids: CASSFTGGTPYEQYF. DNA for the CDR3: TGTGCCAGCAGCTTTACGGGAGGAACCCCCTACGAGCAGTACTTC.

This clonotype was found a few times. This chain connects TRBV24-1 to TRBJ2-1, with 13 bases identical to TRBD2. The J call may be faulty, since TRBJ2-7 better matches the DNA end. Germline CDR1 reads KGHDR; CDR2 reads SFDVKD. This CDR3 is built from 15 residues. The CDR3 coding sequence is TGTGCCACCAGTGGACTAGCGGGAGGTTACAATGAGCAGTACTTC. Translating gives CATSGLAGGYNEQYF.

This clonotype is medium-sized in the sample. The V and J genes are TRBV7-2 and TRBJ2-1; D ambiguous. The V and J ends lost 1 base and 4 bases respectively, with 5 bases between them. The CDR3 length is 13 residues. CDR1 and CDR2 from the germline V gene are SGHTA and FQGNSA. The CDR3 bases are TGTGCCAGCAGCTTAGGCATGTACAATGAGCAGTTCTTC. Amino acids: CASSLGMYNEQFF.

The chain uses TRBV7-8 and TRBJ2-5; 9 nucleotides line up with TRBD2. CDR1 and CDR2 (germline): SGHVS, FQNEAQ. V gave up 4 bases and J gave up 11 bases; unmatched junction bases: 14. This CDR3 has 15 residues. CDR3 amino acids: CASSSLAGRYNEQYF. CDR3 in DNA: TGTGCCAGCAGCTCACTAGCGGGCCGTTACAATGAGCAGTACTTC. Full variable domain (rest looked up from reference TRBV7-8 and TRBJ2-5): GAGVSQSPRYKVAKRGQDVALRCDPISGHVSLFWYQQALGQGPEFLTYFQNEAQLDKSGLPSDRFFAERPEGSVSTLKIQRTQQEDSAVYLCASSSLAGRYNEQYFGPGTRLLVL.

The genes are TRBV7-2 and TRBJ1-2; maybe TRBD1 (6 bases). This CDR3 region has 16 residues. Trimming pared 1 base from V and 7 bases from J, leaving 19 bases between. Per the germline V gene, CDR1 is SGHTA and CDR2 is FQGNSA. CDR3 sequence reads: CASSLGWGGGQFGYTF. For the CDR3, the DNA is TGTGCCAGCAGCTTAGGGTGGGGAGGGGGTCAGTTTGGCTACACCTTC.

The chain couples TRBV6-5 to TRBJ2-7; weak D call: TRBD2 (5 bases). CDR1 and CDR2 (germline): MNHEY, SVGAGI. Between the trimmed V and J ends, which lost 0 bases and 0 bases, there was a span of 12 bases. The CDR3 is made up of 16 amino acids. The CDR3 sequence is CASSYSEAVSSYEQYF. The CDR3 DNA follows: TGTGCCAGCAGTTACTCAGAAGCGGTTAGCTCCTACGAGCAGTACTTC.

In its sample, this clonotype is large. The V gene is TRBV7-2, the J gene TRBJ2-5; 10 nucleotides agree with TRBD2. Germline-derived CDR1 and CDR2 are SGHTA and FQGNSA. The V and J ends lost 4 bases and 4 bases, in that order; junction bases with no gene match: 3. The CDR3 loop spans 14 amino acids. As DNA, the CDR3 is TGTGCCAGCAGCTCTAGCGGGAGCAGAGAGACCCAGTACTTC. It codes for CASSSSGSRETQYF.

The CDR3 DNA sequence: TGCGCCAGCAGCCTAGGACAGAGTAATTCACCCCTCCACTTT. Translating it yields CASSLGQSNSPLHF. This chain uses TRBV4-1 with TRBJ1-6; D is possibly TRBD1 (6 bases). Germline CDR1 and CDR2: MGHRA and YSYEKL. CDR3 size: 14 residues. Trimming shortened V by 4 bases and J by 6 bases, and 10 bases separated the two germline ends.

This clonotype was seen a few times. J is TRBJ2-1 and V is TRBV6-1, with 10 bases lining up with TRBD1. The trim removed 3 bases at V and 7 bases at J, leaving 6 bases unmatched. CDR1 is MNHNS and CDR2 is SASEGT in the germline V gene. The CDR3 sequence is 15 residues long. CDR3 coding DNA: TGTGCCAGCAGTGATCCCCCGGACAGGGGGAATGAGCAGTTCTTC. Encoded protein: CASSDPPDRGNEQFF.

By proportion, this clonotype is medium-sized. The V call is TRBV6-1, the J call TRBJ1-1; D is unclear. The ends were cut back, 3 bases at V and 0 bases at J, with 8 bases in the middle. The CDR3 extends over 14 amino acids. Germline V gene data show CDR1 as MNHNS and CDR2 as SASEGT. The CDR3 here is CASSDHGLNTEAFF. In DNA, the CDR3 is TGTGCCAGCAGTGACCACGGATTGAACACTGAAGCTTTCTTT.

This chain connects TRBV6-1 to TRBJ1-1; 7 bases are shared with TRBD1. V shed 1 base and J 1 base; nucleotides not matched to a gene: 3. Per the germline V gene, CDR1 is MNHNS and CDR2 is SASEGT. The CDR3 extends over 15 amino acids. The CDR3: CASSEGTGENTEAFF. CDR3 nucleotide sequence: TGTGCCAGCAGTGAAGGCACAGGGGAGAACACTGAAGCTTTCTTT.

This clonotype is medium-sized. The genes are TRBV7-6 and TRBJ2-1, with 8 positions matching TRBD1. The CDR3 loop spans 17 amino acids. Germline V CDR1 and CDR2: SGHVS, FNYEAQ. V lost 3 bases to trimming and J lost 13 bases; unmatched junction nucleotides: 20. The CDR3 DNA is TGTGCCAGCAGCTTGGGGAGGACAGGGTCATCCAAAAACATTCAGTTCTTC. Protein sequence: CASSLGRTGSSKNIQFF.

In its sample, this clonotype was seen a few times. This chain connects TRBV12-3 or TRBV12-4 to TRBJ2-2; D perhaps matches TRBD2 (7 bases). This CDR3 spans 15 amino acids. Between the trimmed V and J ends, which lost 6 bases and 3 bases, there was a span of 14 bases. The CDR3 DNA reads as TGTGCCAGCAGGGGGGGGGGCGCGGACACCGGGGAGCTGTTTTTT. As protein: CASRGGGADTGELFF.

This chain uses TRBV6-6 with TRBJ2-1; D possibly corresponds to TRBD2 (6 bases). V gave up 4 bases and J gave up 13 bases, with 11 bases separating them. This CDR3 is 11 amino acids long. CDR1 MNHNY and CDR2 SVGAGI come from the germline V gene (reference sequence). Here the CDR3 reads CASSWGETQFF. CDR3 coding DNA: TGTGCCAGCAGTTGGGGGGAGACCCAGTTCTTC.

This clonotype rates as medium-sized. The chain is built from TRBV12-3 or TRBV12-4 and TRBJ2-5; D possibly uses TRBD1 or TRBD2 (7 bases each). CDR3 length: 17 residues. The V end lost 3 bases, the J end lost 5 bases, and 22 bases lay between the germline ends. The CDR3 is CASSLVQGGTLGETQYF. CDR3 sequence (DNA): TGTGCCAGCAGTTTGGTTCAGGGGGGGACCTTAGGGGAGACCCAGTACTTC.

The rearrangement links TRBV28 to TRBJ2-3; 7 bases match TRBD1. The J call may be faulty, since TRBJ2-7 better matches the DNA end. The CDR3 sequence is 13 residues long. Germline V CDR1 and CDR2: MDHEN, SYDVKM. CDR3 protein: CASPRQGVGEQYF. The CDR3 nucleotides are TGTGCCAGTCCGAGGCAGGGGGTAGGGGAGCAGTACTTC.

The gene calls are TRBV12-3 or TRBV12-4 and TRBJ2-3; 13 bases fit TRBD2. Losses at the gene ends were 4 bases for V and 8 bases for J; bases not matched to a gene: 6. CDR3 length: 15 residues. In nucleotides, the CDR3 is TGTGCCAGCAGTTGGGGACTAGCGGGAAAGGGTACGCAGTATTTT. This encodes CASSWGLAGKGTQYF.

The chain is built from TRBV6-1 and TRBJ2-2; TRBD2 agrees at 12 bases. CDR1 is MNHNS and CDR2 is SASEGT in the germline V gene. The CDR3 extends over 17 amino acids. V lost 2 bases and J lost 5; bases outside the gene matches: 6. CDR3 sequence (DNA): TGTGCCAGCAGTGAATTTCTAGCGGGAGGGCGAACCGGGGAGCTGTTTTTT. Its translation is CASSEFLAGGRTGELFF.

This chain uses TRBV11-3 with TRBJ2-7; D tentatively fits TRBD1 or TRBD2 (5 bases each). The CDR3 sequence is 12 residues long. The V end was cut by 1 base, the J end by 5 bases, with 6 bases between. Germline assignment: CDR1 SGHNT and CDR2 YENEEA. CDR3 residues: CASSLGGHEQYF. Here the CDR3 DNA reads TGTGCCAGCAGCTTAGGGGGACACGAGCAGTACTTC.

Remarks on this clonotype: A much larger clone differs from this one at a single base, so this may be a read error. The chain carries TRBV12-3 or TRBV12-4 and TRBJ2-1, with 8 nucleotides matching TRBD1. This CDR3 comprises 15 residues. In DNA form, the CDR3 reads TGTGTCAGCAGTTTAAGCCAGGGGGCGCGAGACGAGCAGTTCTTC. It codes for CVSSLSQGARDEQFF.